What follows are 28 T cell receptor beta chains derived from one specimen sequenced in a study of beta chain features in type 1 diabetes. These receptors' targets are unknown. Study-wide results and limits: Moderate yet significant TCRB CDR3 shortening was seen in Type 1 diabetes patients in all four CD4+ subsets.

TCRB transcripts that were expressed got sequenced, as all of the isolated RNA had been reverse transcribed. The data were produced by immunoSEQ multiplex PCR, yet TCRdb's version contains in-frame clones alone and is incomplete. The table shows around 100,000 clones, with approximately 30% occurring only once. The sample comprised central memory CD4+ T cells from blood. These receptors all come from a woman aged 18 to 35 with type 1 diabetes.

The sample holds a few counts of this clone. V is TRBV28 and J is TRBJ2-6, with D perhaps matching TRBD2 (6 bases). V gave up 2 bases and J gave up 0 bases, with 11 bases separating them. Germline-derived CDR1 and CDR2 are MDHEN and SYDVKM. The CDR3 extends over 17 amino acids. CDR3 protein: CASSLIDGSSGANVLTF. The CDR3 DNA reads TGTGCCAGCAGTTTAATCGACGGGAGCTCTGGGGCCAACGTCCTGACTTTC. Full variable domain (missing parts from reference TRBV28 and TRBJ2-6): DVKVTQSSRYLVKRTGEKVFLECVQDMDHENMFWYRQDPGLGLRLIYFSYDVKMKEKGDIPEGYSVSREKKERFSLILESASTNQTSMYLCASSLIDGSSGANVLTFGAGSRLTVL.

V is TRBV28 and J is TRBJ1-5; TRBD1 aligns across 8 bases. This CDR3 is built from 14 residues. The junction had 3 bases not matched to a gene; V was cut back by 5 bases and J by 3 bases. Germline CDR1 reads MDHEN; CDR2 reads SYDVKM. CDR3 sequence reads: CASSLDRVNQPQHF. The CDR3 DNA reads TGTGCCAGCAGTCTGGACAGGGTCAATCAGCCCCAGCATTTT.

This clone was recorded a few times. The V gene is TRBV7-2, the J gene TRBJ1-2; 7 bases agree with TRBD1. The CDR3 length is 14 residues. Per germline, CDR1 SGHTA and CDR2 FQGNSA. J was trimmed by 3 bases and V by 1 base; bases with no gene match: 2. The CDR3 loop is CASSLDRGDYGYTF. The CDR3 nucleotides read TGTGCCAGCAGCTTAGACAGGGGAGACTATGGCTACACCTTC.

The chain combines TRBV4-2 with TRBJ2-1; D might be TRBD2 (5 bases). Deletions cut 0 bases from V and 5 bases from J, with 8 bases between. This CDR3 has 14 amino acids. Germline values: CDR1 LGHNA, CDR2 YNFKEQ. For the CDR3, the DNA is TGTGCCAGCAGCCAAGATAGACTAAACAATGAGCAGTTCTTC. Amino acids: CASSQDRLNNEQFF.

This clone occurred a few times. The chain carries TRBV11-2 and TRBJ2-5, with D possibly TRBD1 on 6 matching bases. The CDR3 is 15 amino acids. The V gene's germline CDR1 is SGHAT and CDR2 FQNNGV. Trimming took 5 bases from V and 5 from J, leaving 18 bases between them. The DNA of the CDR3 is TGTGCCAGCAGCACTAGTCTGGGGGCAGGCGAGACCCAGTACTTC. Translating it yields CASSTSLGAGETQYF.

The table lists this clone with a few counts. The V and J genes are TRBV18 and TRBJ1-1, with D hard to call. Germline V CDR1 and CDR2: KGHSH, LQKENI. This CDR3 spans 16 amino acids. Trimming cost V 3 bases and J 6 bases, with 20 bases left between them. The CDR3 nucleotides read TGTGCCAGCTCACCTGTACCCGGGGTTTTTGGCGCTGAAGCTTTCTTT. The encoded protein is CASSPVPGVFGAEAFF.

A few counts support this clone. CDR3 protein: CAWNGAVGKKETQYF. The CDR3 DNA sequence: TGTGCCTGGAATGGGGCGGTAGGCAAGAAGGAGACCCAGTACTTC. The chain recombines TRBV30 with TRBJ2-5, with D tentatively TRBD1 (5 bases). V lost 4 bases and J lost 5, with 20 bases in between. Germline V lookup: CDR1 GTSNPN, CDR2 SVGIG (reference sequence). This CDR3 region has 15 residues.

The CDR3 DNA sequence: TGTGCCAGCAGTTTAGAAGCGCTAAACATTCAGTACTTC. Translation: CASSLEALNIQYF. The chain employs TRBV28 and TRBJ2-4; no clear D. Germline V lookup: CDR1 MDHEN, CDR2 SYDVKM. V lost 2 bases to trimming and J lost 6 bases, with 8 bases between them. The CDR3 has 13 amino acids.

This chain connects TRBV6-1 to TRBJ2-1; possibly TRBD2 for D (6 bases). The CDR3 loop spans 14 amino acids. The V end lost 6 bases, the J end lost 6 bases, and 15 bases lay between the germline ends. Germline values: CDR1 MNHNS, CDR2 SASEGT. In DNA form, the CDR3 reads TGTGCCAGCAGGAAGGGTAGCGGAACCAATGAGCAGTTCTTC. Translating it yields CASRKGSGTNEQFF.

This sequence joins TRBV5-6 and TRBJ2-1; 12 bases agree with TRBD2. The germline CDR1 and CDR2 sequences are SGHDT and YYEEEE. Trimming removed 5 bases from V and 10 bases from J; junction bases left unmatched: 4. The CDR3 runs to 13 residues. CDR3 in DNA: TGTGCCAGCAGACGAGGACTAGCGGGAGAGCAGTTCTTC. This gives the protein CASRRGLAGEQFF. The whole variable domain, filled in from reference TRBV5-6 and TRBJ2-1, reads DAGVTQSPTHLIKTRGQQVTLRCSPKSGHDTVSWYQQALGQGPQFIFQYYEEEERQRGNFPDRFSGHQFPNYSSELNVNALLLGDSALYLCASRRGLAGEQFFGPGTRLTVL.

This clone came up a few times. The CDR3 DNA reads TGTGCCAGCTCACCAGTGACTAGCGGGATTAACACCGGGGAGCTGTTTTTT. It translates to CASSPVTSGINTGELFF. This sequence joins TRBV18 and TRBJ2-2; 11 bases align to TRBD2. The CDR3 has 17 residues. In germline, CDR1 is KGHSH, CDR2 LQKENI. The J segment lost 2 bases and the V segment lost 2 bases, leaving 4 bases of the junction unmatched.

V usage is TRBV1 and J usage is TRBJ2-5; the table's D gene call, TRBD2, was not cross checked with the DNA. TRBV1 is deemed a pseudogene. CDR3 size: 14 residues. The CDR3 is CTSSHPGLAETQYF. The DNA of the CDR3 is TGCACCAGCAGCCACCCGGGACTAGCGGAGACCCAGTACTTC.

The chain carries TRBV7-2 and TRBJ2-7, with D perhaps TRBD2 (6 bases). Germline CDR1 SGHTA, CDR2 FQGNSA. The CDR3 runs to 15 residues. V lost 4 bases and J lost 0, with 13 bases in between. This CDR3 reads CASSSVGGLSYEQYF. The CDR3 DNA sequence: TGTGCCAGCAGCTCGGTCGGGGGTCTCTCCTACGAGCAGTACTTC.

The sample holds many counts of this clone. In DNA, the CDR3 is TGCAGCGCTGGGGCCGAAGATACGCAGTATTTT. It encodes CSAGAEDTQYF. J is TRBJ2-3 and V is TRBV29-1, with a tentative D call TRBD1 (5 bases). Trimming cost V 7 bases and J 5 bases, with 10 bases left between them. Per the germline V gene, CDR1 is SQVTM and CDR2 is ANQGSEA. The CDR3 length is 11 residues.

This clone was found a few times. The gene calls are TRBV2 and TRBJ1-2; possibly TRBD1 for D (6 bases). The germline V gene has CDR1 SNHLY and CDR2 FYNNEI. The CDR3 is 13 amino acids. V gave up 6 bases and J gave up 8 bases, with 16 bases separating them. The CDR3 protein is CASSNNLRGGYTF. CDR3 DNA sequence: TGTGCCAGCAGCAACAACCTCAGGGGCGGCTACACCTTC.

The rearrangement links TRBV5-1 to TRBJ1-2, with TRBD1 identical over 9 bases. The CDR3 covers 15 residues. Unmatched junction bases numbered 5, after V lost 1 base and J lost 4 bases. CDR1 is SGHRS and CDR2 is YFSETQ in the germline V gene. CDR3 loop: CASSLTTGGGYGYTF. CDR3 nucleotide sequence: TGCGCCAGCAGCTTGACGACAGGGGGGGGCTATGGCTACACCTTC.

This rearrangement joins TRBV6-6 to TRBJ1-1; TRBD1 agrees at 7 bases. The CDR3 loop spans 13 amino acids. With V trimmed by 11 bases and J by 10 bases, 16 bases remained unmatched. Germline CDR1 is MNHNY and CDR2 is SVGAGI (reference sequence). This chain's CDR3 is CASRPGYQGVAFF. The CDR3 coding sequence is TGTGCCTCCCGACCGGGGTACCAGGGGGTAGCTTTCTTT.

This chain links TRBV4-1 with TRBJ2-1, with no clear D. Germline V CDR1 and CDR2: MGHRA, YSYEKL. This CDR3 region has 12 residues. The germline V and J ends were trimmed by 3 bases and 9 bases, with 9 bases remaining between them. The CDR3 DNA reads TGCGCCAGCAGCCAGAGCTGGAGTGAGCAGTTCTTC. Translating gives CASSQSWSEQFF.

The J gene is TRBJ2-7, the V gene TRBV5-4; a weak D match, TRBD2 (6 bases). Trimming took off 4 bases at V and 3 bases at J, with 11 bases between the two ends. Germline CDR1 and CDR2: SGHNT and YYREEE (reference sequence). This CDR3 has 13 amino acids. In DNA form, the CDR3 reads TGTGCCAGCAGCCTGGGAGGCTTCTACGAGCAGTACTTC. Encoded protein: CASSLGGFYEQYF. The variable domain in full, completed from reference TRBV5-4 and TRBJ2-7, reads ETGVTQSPTHLIKTRGQQVTLRCSSQSGHNTVSWYQQALGQGPQFIFQYYREEENGRGNFPPRFSGLQFPNYSSELNVNALELDDSALYLCASSLGGFYEQYFGPGTRLTVT.

J is TRBJ2-5 and V is TRBV6-1; no clear D. The CDR3 has 11 amino acids. V dropped 8 bases and J dropped 5 bases, with 9 bases sitting between them. The germline CDR1 and CDR2 sequences are MNHNS and SASEGT. CDR3 protein: CASGEWETQYF. The DNA of the CDR3 is TGTGCCAGCGGAGAGTGGGAGACCCAGTACTTC.

This clone was found a few times. V and J are TRBV6-5 and TRBJ2-3; TRBD1 matches 7 bases. V lost 6 bases and J lost 2; bases outside the gene matches: 5. Germline V lookup: CDR1 MNHEY, CDR2 SVGAGI. This CDR3 has 14 residues. In nucleotides, the CDR3 is TGTGCCAGCAGCATGGGACAGTCCACAGATACGCAGTATTTT. This sequence encodes CASSMGQSTDTQYF.

This clone was seen more than once but under ten times. The chain uses TRBV11-2 and TRBJ1-1; 9 nucleotides match TRBD1. Germline-derived CDR1 and CDR2 are SGHAT and FQNNGV. This CDR3 region has 16 residues. Trimming cost V 5 bases and J 3 bases; bases outside gene matches: 10. The CDR3 spells CASSTQTGGLDTEAFF. The DNA for the CDR3 is TGTGCCAGCAGCACCCAGACAGGGGGGCTGGACACTGAAGCTTTCTTT.

The rearrangement links TRBV5-4 to TRBJ2-7, with D tentatively TRBD1 (6 bases). Trimming removed 1 base at V and 3 bases at J, with 14 bases between. Germline V gene lookup returns CDR1 SGHNT and CDR2 YYREEE (reference sequence). The CDR3 contains 15 residues. For the CDR3, the DNA is TGTGCCAGCAGCTTGATTAGCAGGGGATTCTACGAGCAGTACTTC. Its protein is CASSLISRGFYEQYF. Full variable domain (missing parts from reference TRBV5-4 and TRBJ2-7): ETGVTQSPTHLIKTRGQQVTLRCSSQSGHNTVSWYQQALGQGPQFIFQYYREEENGRGNFPPRFSGLQFPNYSSELNVNALELDDSALYLCASSLISRGFYEQYFGPGTRLTVT.

V and J are TRBV28 and TRBJ2-2; a possible D gene is TRBD2 (5 bases). This CDR3 has 13 amino acids. Germline CDR1 is MDHEN and CDR2 is SYDVKM. Trimming left V 4 bases short and J 5 bases short, with 8 bases between. The CDR3 loop is CASSSGLTGELFF. CDR3 nucleotides: TGTGCCAGCAGTTCCGGACTGACCGGGGAGCTGTTTTTT.

This clone was seen only a few times. The CDR3 nucleotides read TGCGCCAGCAGCTTGGACGGACGGGGGGGAGAGACTTTCTTT. Its translation: CASSLDGRGGETFF. The chain joins TRBV5-1 to TRBJ1-1; weak D call: TRBD1 (5 bases). Germline CDR1 reads SGHRS; CDR2 reads YFSETQ. This CDR3 contains 14 residues. V lost 0 bases to trimming and J lost 12 bases, with 18 bases between them. Full variable domain (outside the CDR3, taken from reference TRBV5-1 and TRBJ1-1): KAGVTQTPRYLIKTRGQQVTLSCSPISGHRSVSWYQQTPGQGLQFLFEYFSETQRNKGNFPGRFSGRQFSNSRSEMNVSTLELGDSALYLCASSLDGRGGETFFGQGTRLTVV.

The chain uses TRBV7-2 and TRBJ2-1; 8 bases agree with TRBD1. With 5 bases clipped from V and 8 bases from J, the junction kept 8 bases outside the gene matches. Per the germline V gene, CDR1 is SGHTA and CDR2 is FQGNSA. The CDR3 covers 14 residues. CDR3 nucleotides: TGTGCCAGCAGCCTCGGGACAGGTAGCGATGAGCAGTTCTTC. Its protein product is CASSLGTGSDEQFF.

The chain joins TRBV6-1 to TRBJ2-3, with 10 bases lining up with TRBD1. Trimming at V came to 6 bases and at J to 5 bases, leaving 8 bases not matched to a gene. CDR3 length: 15 residues. Germline V CDR1 and CDR2: MNHNS, SASEGT. In DNA form, the CDR3 reads TGTGCCAGCAGCCTCCGACAGGGGGCTGAAGATACGCAGTATTTT. Translating it yields CASSLRQGAEDTQYF.

The V call is TRBV7-9, the J call TRBJ1-2; no reliable D call. V was clipped by 6 bases and J by 4 bases, with 12 bases between them. Germline CDR1 SEHNR, CDR2 FQNEAQ (reference sequence). The CDR3 has 13 residues. This chain's CDR3 is CASRSLSGYGYTF. The CDR3 bases are TGTGCCAGCAGATCCCTGTCGGGCTATGGCTACACCTTC.